Listed here are 24 T cell receptor beta chains from one sample, sequenced in a study of tumor and adjacent non-tumor tissue in lung cancer. A modified ARM-PCR protocol with three rounds of nested PCR amplified TCRbeta. Using its own MiXCR run on the multiplex PCR reads, TCRdb lists one record per CDR3 protein. The repertoire holds around 140,000 distinct CDR3 sequences, around 60% seen once, with around a sixth in the top ten. RNA was extracted from bulk tissue without any cell sorting. Sequences were obtained from lung tumor tissue. The receptor source for this set is a man between 60 and 75 years old with small cell lung cancer.

The chain couples TRBV20-1 to TRBJ2-1; 11 bases agree with TRBD2. This CDR3 has 15 amino acids. Germline CDR1 and CDR2: DFQATT and SNEGSKA (reference sequence). V was pared by 6 bases and J by 4 bases, with 8 bases of the junction left unmatched. CDR3: CSAEFGTSGYNEQFF. For the CDR3, the DNA is TGCAGTGCAGAGTTCGGGACTAGCGGTTACAATGAGCAGTTCTTC.

In regard to this clonotype: Just one base apart from a much larger clone, this may be a read error. The J gene is TRBJ1-2, the V gene TRBV20-1; D perhaps matches TRBD1 (6 bases). The V gene's germline CDR1 is DFQATT and CDR2 SNEGSKA (reference sequence). CDR3 length equals 13 residues. CDR3 sequence reads: CSASIQGNYGYIF. DNA of the CDR3: TGCAGTGCTAGTATTCAGGGGAACTATGGCTACATCTTC.

Ten or more counts support this clonotype. The rearrangement uses TRBV6-6 and TRBJ1-5; tentative D call: TRBD1 (5 bases). This CDR3 is 14 amino acids long. Trimming took off 5 bases at V and 4 bases at J, with 12 bases between the two ends. Germline assignment: CDR1 MNHNY and CDR2 SVGAGI (reference sequence). As DNA, the CDR3 is TGTGCCAGCAGTCAGGGAATCGAGAATCAGCCCCAGCATTTT. Translating gives CASSQGIENQPQHF.

The chain carries TRBV28 and TRBJ2-4; D is ambiguous. The CDR3 consists of 14 residues. In germline, CDR1 is MDHEN, CDR2 SYDVKM. V lost 10 bases and J 1 base, leaving 14 bases between the germline ends. The CDR3 loop is CATMGSIAKNIQYF. Written as DNA, the CDR3 is TGTGCCACCATGGGGTCAATCGCCAAAAACATTCAGTACTTC.

This clonotype has a single count. At one boundary the junction diverges from the germline segment, which might be a read error. The J gene is TRBJ2-2, the V gene TRBV12-3 or TRBV12-4; 7 positions match TRBD1. This CDR3 region has 17 residues. DNA for the CDR3: TGTGCCAGCACCACATCCTTAAGGGGGCTTAACACCAGGGAGCTGTTTTTT. Its translation is CASTTSLRGLNTRELFF.

This clonotype was seen only a few times. The gene calls are TRBV30 and TRBJ1-2; maybe TRBD1 (5 bases). Germline lookup yields CDR1 GTSNPN and CDR2 SVGIG (reference sequence). The CDR3 sequence is 16 residues long. V lost 1 base to trimming and J lost 0 bases, with 15 bases between them. This CDR3 is CAWSAPGAETNYGYTF. The CDR3 DNA follows: TGTGCCTGGAGTGCCCCCGGGGCCGAAACTAACTATGGCTACACCTTC.

This clonotype was observed a handful of times. The J gene is TRBJ1-6, the V gene TRBV5-4, with D tentatively TRBD1 (5 bases). Trimming took off 0 bases at V and 15 bases at J, with 13 bases between the two ends. The CDR3 is 13 amino acids. CDR1 and CDR2 (germline): SGHNT, YYREEE (reference sequence). CDR3 residues: CASSLGDARLLHF. The CDR3 DNA follows: TGTGCCAGCAGCTTGGGGGACGCCAGGCTCCTCCACTTT.

This clonotype was counted a few times. The CDR3: CSAKPTGGGQETQYF. CDR3 in DNA: TGCAGTGCTAAGCCTACAGGGGGTGGACAAGAGACCCAGTACTTC. The chain couples TRBV20-1 to TRBJ2-5; 8 nucleotides line up with TRBD1. CDR1 and CDR2 from the germline V gene are DFQATT and SNEGSKA (reference sequence). V gave up 4 bases and J gave up 2 bases; unmatched junction bases: 9. The CDR3 length is 15 residues.

There are a few counts of this clonotype. A junction end diverges from the germline sequence, so it may reflect a read error. The CDR3 DNA reads TGTGCCAGCAGCCCCGGGGGGAATATGAACACTGAAACTTTCTTT. Translated: CASSPGGNMNTETFF. The rearrangement links TRBV12-3 or TRBV12-4 to TRBJ1-1, with a possible D match to TRBD1 (5 bases). The CDR3 is made up of 15 amino acids.

CDR3 sequence: CASSRLAGGETQYF. In nucleotides, the CDR3 is TGTGCCAGCAGCCGACTAGCGGGCGGGGAGACCCAGTACTTC. The chain combines TRBV2 with TRBJ2-5, with 10 positions matching TRBD2. J gave up 5 bases and V 6 bases, and 6 bases lay outside the gene matches. The germline V gene encodes CDR1 SNHLY and CDR2 FYNNEI. This CDR3 is built from 14 residues.

The chain is built from TRBV9 and TRBJ2-1, with D perhaps matching TRBD1 (6 bases). The length of the CDR3 is 15 residues. CDR1 is SGDLS and CDR2 is YYNGEE in the germline V gene. The germline V and J ends were trimmed by 3 bases and 8 bases, with 18 bases remaining between them. CDR3 nucleotide sequence: TGTGCCAGCAGCGGCCATGGGCAGGGGTTTGATGAGCAGTTCTTC. Translation gives CASSGHGQGFDEQFF.

A note on this clonotype: A much more abundant neighbour one base away suggests this may be a read error. CDR3 sequence (DNA): TGTGCCAGCAGCTTGGGCGGATCCAACTATGACTACACCTTC. Protein product: CASSLGGSNYDYTF. The rearrangement links TRBV5-5 to TRBJ1-2; D is unclear. Germline V gene lookup returns CDR1 SGHKS and CDR2 YYEKEE (reference sequence). This CDR3 is 14 amino acids long. Full variable domain (remainder filled in from reference TRBV5-5 and TRBJ1-2): DAGVTQSPTHLIKTRGQQVTLRCSPISGHKSVSWYQQVLGQGPQFIFQYYEKEERGRGNFPDRFSARQFPNYSSELNVNALLLGDSALYLCASSLGGSNYDYTFGSGTRLTVV.

On this clonotype: One junction end does not reproduce the germline sequence, and a read error may be involved. CDR3 protein: CVSGFSSGTEAFF. In DNA, the CDR3 is TGTGTCAGCGGCTTCTCGTCGGGAACTGAAGCTTTCTTT. The chain carries TRBV11-3 and TRBJ1-1; D remains ambiguous. Looked up from germline, CDR1 is SGHNT and CDR2 is YENEEA. The CDR3 contains 13 residues.

V and J are TRBV24-1 and TRBJ2-7; 10 positions match TRBD1. After removal of 3 bases from V and 1 base from J, the junction contained 2 bases not matched to a gene. Germline CDR1 and CDR2: KGHDR and SFDVKD. CDR3 length equals 15 residues. The CDR3 bases are TGTGCCACCAGTGATGGGGGACAGGGGTCCTACGAGCAGTACTTC. Translated: CATSDGGQGSYEQYF.

For this clonotype: This is likely a read error, given that the CDR3 carries no conserved phenylalanine or tryptophan at its end. This chain uses TRBV11-2 with TRBJ1-2, with TRBD1 as a possible D gene (6 bases). Germline V gives CDR1 SGHAT, CDR2 FQNNGV. The CDR3 is made up of 13 amino acids. Here the CDR3 DNA reads TGTGACAGCAGCTCCCCGGTGGGGGCCGGCTACACCATC. Amino acid sequence: CDSSSPVGAGYTI.

This clonotype was recorded a few times. The chain is built from TRBV5-6 and TRBJ2-1; 7 positions agree with TRBD2. This CDR3 has 16 amino acids. V was pared by 4 bases and J by 3 bases, with 10 bases of the junction left unmatched. CDR1 and CDR2 (germline): SGHDT, YYEEEE. The CDR3 here is CASSRRLSGVYNEQFF. In DNA form, the CDR3 reads TGTGCCAGCAGCCGACGATTAAGCGGGGTCTACAATGAGCAGTTCTTC.

The chain uses TRBV20-1 and TRBJ2-7, with TRBD1 matching 7 bases. CDR3 length: 14 residues. Trimming removed 6 bases from V and 2 bases from J; junction bases left unmatched: 10. CDR1 is DFQATT, CDR2 SNEGSKA, per germline (reference sequence). The CDR3 loop reads CSALPGQCPYEQYF. CDR3 nucleotide sequence: TGCAGTGCACTTCCGGGACAGTGCCCCTACGAGCAGTACTTC.

With respect to this clonotype: This sequence may be a read error, since a much larger clone differs from it by one base. The V call is TRBV5-4, the J call TRBJ1-1; no clear D gene. This CDR3 has 12 residues. Germline V gene lookup returns CDR1 SGHNT and CDR2 YYREEE (reference sequence). V shed 1 base and J shed 1 base, with 2 bases lying between them. The CDR3 sequence: CASSLPNTEAFF. The CDR3 nucleotides are TGTGCCAGCAGCTTGCCGAACACTGAAGCTTTCTTT.

This chain links TRBV12-3 or TRBV12-4 with TRBJ1-5; D remains unclear. The CDR3 runs to 15 residues. The V and J ends lost 7 bases and 3 bases respectively, with 16 bases between them. CDR3 in amino acids: CASTKAGSVNQPQHF. Here the CDR3 DNA reads TGTGCCAGCACTAAAGCGGGGAGTGTCAATCAGCCCCAGCATTTT.

The rearrangement joins TRBV6-5 to TRBJ2-2; perhaps TRBD1 as D (6 bases). The CDR3 sequence is 15 residues long. V gave up 5 bases and J gave up 7 bases, with 17 bases separating them. Germline lookup yields CDR1 MNHEY and CDR2 SVGAGI. The CDR3 bases are TGTGCCAGCAGTCCGTACAGGGATAGCAGCGGGGAGCTGTTTTTT. Translation gives CASSPYRDSSGELFF.

This clonotype appeared many times. V is TRBV6-5 and J is TRBJ2-7; a weak D match, TRBD1 (6 bases). Germline CDR1 is MNHEY and CDR2 is SVGAGI. V was cut by 5 bases and J by 6 bases, with 17 bases left in between. The CDR3 consists of 14 residues. CDR3 sequence reads: CASSAGQSVREQYF. The CDR3, as DNA: TGTGCCAGCAGTGCCGGACAGTCGGTTCGCGAGCAGTACTTC.

This clonotype was seen a few times. This may be a read error, as it is one base from a much larger clone. V gene TRBV12-3 or TRBV12-4 combines with J gene TRBJ2-1; 7 bases align to TRBD2. The length of the CDR3 is 13 residues. The DNA for the CDR3 is TGTGCCAGCAGTTATCGGACTAGTAATGAGCAGCTCTTC. It codes for CASSYRTSNEQLF.

Note on this clonotype: Just one base apart from a much larger clone, this may be a read error. V is TRBV20-1 and J is TRBJ1-1; D unclear. This CDR3 has 13 amino acids. The V end was cut by 3 bases, the J end by 5 bases, with 13 bases between. The germline V gene encodes CDR1 DFQATT and CDR2 SNEGSKA (reference sequence). CDR3 DNA sequence: TGCAGTGCTAGCATAGACGCCGGGACTGAAGCTTTCTTT. Translated, it gives CSASIDAGTEAFF.

About this clonotype itself: One end of the junction fails to match germline, which may point to a read error. CDR3 sequence (DNA): TGCAGTGCCCCTGAACGGAGCTCCTATAATTCACCCCTCAACTTT. It specifies CSAPERSSYNSPLNF. The V call is TRBV20-1, the J call TRBJ1-6; D remains unclear. Germline V gene data show CDR1 as DFQATT and CDR2 as SNEGSKA (reference sequence). This CDR3 region has 15 residues.